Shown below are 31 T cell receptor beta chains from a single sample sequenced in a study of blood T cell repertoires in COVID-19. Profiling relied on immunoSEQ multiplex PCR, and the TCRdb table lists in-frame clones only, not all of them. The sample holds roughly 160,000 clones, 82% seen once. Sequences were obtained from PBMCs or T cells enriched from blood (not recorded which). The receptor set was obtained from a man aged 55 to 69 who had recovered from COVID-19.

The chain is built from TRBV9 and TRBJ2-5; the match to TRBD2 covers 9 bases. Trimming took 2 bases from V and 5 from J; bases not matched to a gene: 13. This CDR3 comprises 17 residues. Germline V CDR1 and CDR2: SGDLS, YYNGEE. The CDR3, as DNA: TGTGCCAGCAGCGTCGGTGTAGCGGGAGTGGGAAGGGAGACCCAGTACTTC. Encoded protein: CASSVGVAGVGRETQYF.

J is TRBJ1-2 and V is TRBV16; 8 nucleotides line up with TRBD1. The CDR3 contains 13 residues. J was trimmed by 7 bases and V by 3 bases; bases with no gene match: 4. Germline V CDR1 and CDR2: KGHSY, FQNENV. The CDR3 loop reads CASSQDREGGYTF. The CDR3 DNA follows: TGTGCCAGCAGCCAGGACAGGGAGGGTGGCTACACCTTC.

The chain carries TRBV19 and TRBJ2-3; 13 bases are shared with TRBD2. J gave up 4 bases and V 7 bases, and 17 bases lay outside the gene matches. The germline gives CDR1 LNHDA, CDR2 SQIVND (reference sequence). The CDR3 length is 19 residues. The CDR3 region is CASTPSRVLAGGLSDTQYF. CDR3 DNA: TGTGCCAGTACCCCAAGCCGAGTACTAGCGGGAGGGCTCTCAGATACGCAGTATTTT.

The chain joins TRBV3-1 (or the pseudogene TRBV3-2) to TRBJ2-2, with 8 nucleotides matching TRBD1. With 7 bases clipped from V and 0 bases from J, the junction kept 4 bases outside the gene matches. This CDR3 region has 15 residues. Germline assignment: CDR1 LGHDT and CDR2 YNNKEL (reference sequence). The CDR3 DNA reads TGTGCCAGCAAGGGGACAGGTACGAACACCGGGGAGCTGTTTTTT. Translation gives CASKGTGTNTGELFF.

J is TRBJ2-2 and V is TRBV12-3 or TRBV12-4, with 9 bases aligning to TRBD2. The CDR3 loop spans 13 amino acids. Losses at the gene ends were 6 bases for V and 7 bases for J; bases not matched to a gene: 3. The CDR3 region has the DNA TGTGCCAGCAGGCGGGGGGGCCACGGGGAGCTGTTTTTT. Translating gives CASRRGGHGELFF.

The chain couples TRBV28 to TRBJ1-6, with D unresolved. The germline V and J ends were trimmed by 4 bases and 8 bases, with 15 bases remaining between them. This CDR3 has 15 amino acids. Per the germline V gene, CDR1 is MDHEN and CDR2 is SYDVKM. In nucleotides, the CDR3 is TGTGCCAGCAGTTCTCCGGCCGGAGACTATTCACCCCTCCACTTT. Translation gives CASSSPAGDYSPLHF.

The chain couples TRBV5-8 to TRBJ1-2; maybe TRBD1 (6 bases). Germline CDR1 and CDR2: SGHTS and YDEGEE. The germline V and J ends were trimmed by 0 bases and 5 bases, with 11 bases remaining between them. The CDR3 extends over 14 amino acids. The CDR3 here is CASSLGSGEYGYTF. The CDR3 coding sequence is TGTGCCAGCAGCTTGGGATCAGGGGAGTATGGCTACACCTTC. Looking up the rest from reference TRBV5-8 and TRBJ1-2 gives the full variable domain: EAGVTQSPTHLIKTRGQQATLRCSPISGHTSVYWYQQALGLGLQFLLWYDEGEERNRGNFPPRFSGRQFPNYSSELNVNALELEDSALYLCASSLGSGEYGYTFGSGTRLTVV.

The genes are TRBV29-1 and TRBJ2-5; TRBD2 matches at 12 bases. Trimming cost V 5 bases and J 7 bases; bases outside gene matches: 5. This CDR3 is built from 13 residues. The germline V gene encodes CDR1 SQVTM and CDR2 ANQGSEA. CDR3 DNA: TGCAGCGTTAGACTAGCGGGAGTGGGGACCCAGTACTTC. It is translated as CSVRLAGVGTQYF.

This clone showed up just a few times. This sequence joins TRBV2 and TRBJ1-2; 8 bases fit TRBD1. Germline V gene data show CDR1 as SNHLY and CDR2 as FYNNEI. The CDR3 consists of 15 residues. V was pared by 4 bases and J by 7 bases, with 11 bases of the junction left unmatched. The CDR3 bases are TGTGCCAGCAGTGTATCGACAGGGGAATCTGGTGGCTACACCTTC. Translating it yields CASSVSTGESGGYTF.

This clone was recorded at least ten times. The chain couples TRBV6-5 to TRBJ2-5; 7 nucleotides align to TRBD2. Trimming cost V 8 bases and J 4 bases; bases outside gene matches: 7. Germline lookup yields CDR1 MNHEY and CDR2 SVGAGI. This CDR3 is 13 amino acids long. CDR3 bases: TGTGCCAGCTTCCGGGGGGAGAGAGAGACCCAGTACTTC. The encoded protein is CASFRGERETQYF.

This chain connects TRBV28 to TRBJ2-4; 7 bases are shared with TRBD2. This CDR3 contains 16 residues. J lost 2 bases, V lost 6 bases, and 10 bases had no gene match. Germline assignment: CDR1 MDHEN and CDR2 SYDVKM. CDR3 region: CASSPAGTTSKNIQYF. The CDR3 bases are TGTGCCAGCAGCCCCGCCGGGACTACATCCAAAAACATTCAGTACTTC. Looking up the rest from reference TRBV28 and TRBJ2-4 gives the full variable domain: DVKVTQSSRYLVKRTGEKVFLECVQDMDHENMFWYRQDPGLGLRLIYFSYDVKMKEKGDIPEGYSVSREKKERFSLILESASTNQTSMYLCASSPAGTTSKNIQYFGAGTRLSVL.

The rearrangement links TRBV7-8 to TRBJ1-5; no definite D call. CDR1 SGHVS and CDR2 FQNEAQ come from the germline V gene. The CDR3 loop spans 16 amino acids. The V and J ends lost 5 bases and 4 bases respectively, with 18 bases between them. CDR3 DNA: TGTGCCAGCAGCCAGGTGGAGCGAGCGGGGAATCAGCCCCAGCATTTT. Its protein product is CASSQVERAGNQPQHF.

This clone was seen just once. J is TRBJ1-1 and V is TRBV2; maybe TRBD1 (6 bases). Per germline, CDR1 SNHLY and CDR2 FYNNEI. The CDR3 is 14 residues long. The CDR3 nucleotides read TGTGCAGCAGGGCAGGACAGATCGAACACTGAAGCTTTCTTT. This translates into CAAGQDRSNTEAFF.

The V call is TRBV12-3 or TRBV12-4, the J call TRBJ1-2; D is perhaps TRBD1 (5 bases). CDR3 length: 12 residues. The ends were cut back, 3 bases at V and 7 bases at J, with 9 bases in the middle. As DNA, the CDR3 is TGTGCCAGCAGTTTGGCCAGGGCTGGCTACACCTTC. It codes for CASSLARAGYTF.

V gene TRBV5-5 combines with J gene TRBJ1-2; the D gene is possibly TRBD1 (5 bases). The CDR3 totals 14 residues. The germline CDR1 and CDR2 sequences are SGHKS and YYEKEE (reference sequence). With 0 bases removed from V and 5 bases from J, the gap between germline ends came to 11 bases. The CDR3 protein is CASSLDGASYGYTF. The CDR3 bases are TGTGCCAGCAGCTTGGATGGGGCATCTTATGGCTACACCTTC. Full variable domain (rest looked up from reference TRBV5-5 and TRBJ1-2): DAGVTQSPTHLIKTRGQQVTLRCSPISGHKSVSWYQQVLGQGPQFIFQYYEKEERGRGNFPDRFSARQFPNYSSELNVNALLLGDSALYLCASSLDGASYGYTFGSGTRLTVV.

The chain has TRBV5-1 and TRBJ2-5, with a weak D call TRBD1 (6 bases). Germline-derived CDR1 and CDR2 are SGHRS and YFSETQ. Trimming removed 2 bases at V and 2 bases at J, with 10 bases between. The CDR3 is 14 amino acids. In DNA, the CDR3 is TGCGCCAGCAGCTTACCAGGGGTACAAGAGACCCAGTACTTC. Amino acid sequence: CASSLPGVQETQYF. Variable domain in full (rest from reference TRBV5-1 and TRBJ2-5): KAGVTQTPRYLIKTRGQQVTLSCSPISGHRSVSWYQQTPGQGLQFLFEYFSETQRNKGNFPGRFSGRQFSNSRSEMNVSTLELGDSALYLCASSLPGVQETQYFGPGTRLLVL.

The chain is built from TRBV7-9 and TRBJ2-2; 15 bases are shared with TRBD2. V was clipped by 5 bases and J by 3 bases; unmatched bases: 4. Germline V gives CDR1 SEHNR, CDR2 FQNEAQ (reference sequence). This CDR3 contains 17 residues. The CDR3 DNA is TGTGCCAGCAGCAGGACTAGCGGGAGGGCGGACACCGGGGAGCTGTTTTTT. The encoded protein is CASSRTSGRADTGELFF.

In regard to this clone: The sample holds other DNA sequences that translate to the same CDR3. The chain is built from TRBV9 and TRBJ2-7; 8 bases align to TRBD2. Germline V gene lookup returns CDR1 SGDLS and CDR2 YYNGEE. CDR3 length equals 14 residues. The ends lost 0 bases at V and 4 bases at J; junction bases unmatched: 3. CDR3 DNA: TGTGCCAGCAGCGTAGGAGCGGGAGCTTACGAGCAGTACTTC. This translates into CASSVGAGAYEQYF. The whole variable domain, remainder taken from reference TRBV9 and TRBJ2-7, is DSGVTQTPKHLITATGQRVTLRCSPRSGDLSVYWYQQSLDQGLQFLIQYYNGEERAKGNILERFSAQQFPDLHSELNLSSLELGDSALYFCASSVGAGAYEQYFGPGTRLTVT.

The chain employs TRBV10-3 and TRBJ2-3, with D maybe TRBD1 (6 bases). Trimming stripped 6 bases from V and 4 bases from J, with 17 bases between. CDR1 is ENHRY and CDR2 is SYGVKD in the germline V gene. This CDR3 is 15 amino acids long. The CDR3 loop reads CAIRQGQTSADTQYF. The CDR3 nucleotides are TGTGCCATCAGACAGGGACAAACATCAGCAGATACGCAGTATTTT.

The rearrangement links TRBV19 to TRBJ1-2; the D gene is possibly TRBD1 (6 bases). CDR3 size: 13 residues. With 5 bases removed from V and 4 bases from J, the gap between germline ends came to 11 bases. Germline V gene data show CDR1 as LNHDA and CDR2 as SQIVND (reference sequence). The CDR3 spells CASSPTGGYGYTF. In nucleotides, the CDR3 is TGTGCCAGTAGTCCGACAGGAGGCTATGGCTACACCTTC.

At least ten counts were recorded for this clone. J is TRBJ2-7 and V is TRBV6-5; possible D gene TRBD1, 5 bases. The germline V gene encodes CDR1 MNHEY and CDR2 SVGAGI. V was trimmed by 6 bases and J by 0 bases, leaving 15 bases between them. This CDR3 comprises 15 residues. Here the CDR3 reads CASRRTQVFSYEQYF. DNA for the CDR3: TGTGCCAGCAGGAGAACACAGGTTTTCTCCTACGAGCAGTACTTC.

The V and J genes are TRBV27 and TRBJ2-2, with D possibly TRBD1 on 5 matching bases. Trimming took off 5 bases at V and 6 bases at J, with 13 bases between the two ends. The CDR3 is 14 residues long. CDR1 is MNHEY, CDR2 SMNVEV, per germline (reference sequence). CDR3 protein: CASSPQVWSGELFF. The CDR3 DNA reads TGTGCCAGCAGTCCACAGGTGTGGTCCGGGGAGCTGTTTTTT.

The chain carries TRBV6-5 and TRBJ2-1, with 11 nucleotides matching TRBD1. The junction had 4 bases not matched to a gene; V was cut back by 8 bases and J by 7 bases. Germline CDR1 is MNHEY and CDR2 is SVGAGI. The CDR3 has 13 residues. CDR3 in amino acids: CASGQGAVNEQFF. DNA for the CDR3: TGTGCCAGCGGACAGGGGGCTGTGAATGAGCAGTTCTTC.

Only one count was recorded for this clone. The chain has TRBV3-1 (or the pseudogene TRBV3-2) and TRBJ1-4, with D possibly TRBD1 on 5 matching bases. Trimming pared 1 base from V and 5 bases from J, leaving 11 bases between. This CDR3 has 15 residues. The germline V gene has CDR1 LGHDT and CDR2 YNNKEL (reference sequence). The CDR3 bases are TGTGCCAGCAGCCAAGGTGGCGGGGGGAATGAAAAACTGTTTTTT. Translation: CASSQGGGGNEKLFF.

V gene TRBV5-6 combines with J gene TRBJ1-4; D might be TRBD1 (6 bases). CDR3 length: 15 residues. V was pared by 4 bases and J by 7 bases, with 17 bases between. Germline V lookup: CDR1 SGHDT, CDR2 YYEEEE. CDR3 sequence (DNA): TGTGCCAGCAGCCTTCAGGGGCCCCGGGGTGAAAAACTGTTTTTT. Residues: CASSLQGPRGEKLFF.

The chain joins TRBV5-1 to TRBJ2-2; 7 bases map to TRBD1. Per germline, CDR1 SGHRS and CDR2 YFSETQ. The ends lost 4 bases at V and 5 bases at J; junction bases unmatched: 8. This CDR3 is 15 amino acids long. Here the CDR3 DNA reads TGCGCCAGCAGCGGATTACAGGGGTATACCGGGGAGCTGTTTTTT. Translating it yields CASSGLQGYTGELFF.

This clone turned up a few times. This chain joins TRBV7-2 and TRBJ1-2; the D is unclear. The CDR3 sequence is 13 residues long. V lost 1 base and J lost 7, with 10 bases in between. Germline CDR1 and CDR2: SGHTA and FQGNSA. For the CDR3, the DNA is TGTGCCAGCAGCTTAGGTGTAGGCGGTGGCTACACCTTC. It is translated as CASSLGVGGGYTF.

This CDR3 is CASSPLAGQGLGKNIQYF. CDR3 nucleotides: TGTGCCAGCAGCCCCCTCGCGGGACAGGGGTTAGGAAAAAACATTCAGTACTTC. The chain links TRBV14 to TRBJ2-4; 10 nucleotides align to TRBD1. V shed 4 bases, J shed 4 bases, and the junction held 13 bases outside the gene matches. Germline values: CDR1 SGHDN, CDR2 FVKESK. The CDR3 is made up of 18 amino acids.

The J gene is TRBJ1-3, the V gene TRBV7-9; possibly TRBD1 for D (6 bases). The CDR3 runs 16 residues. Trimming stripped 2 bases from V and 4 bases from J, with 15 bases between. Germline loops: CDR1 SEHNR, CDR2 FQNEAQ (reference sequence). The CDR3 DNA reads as TGTGCCAGCAGCTTATTGGGGGCAGAGGCAGGAAACACCATATATTTT. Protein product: CASSLLGAEAGNTIYF. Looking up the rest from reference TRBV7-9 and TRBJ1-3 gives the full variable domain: DTGVSQNPRHKITKRGQNVTFRCDPISEHNRLYWYRQTLGQGPEFLTYFQNEAQLEKSRLLSDRFSAERPKGSFSTLEIQRTEQGDSAMYLCASSLLGAEAGNTIYFGEGSWLTVV.

CDR3 sequence (DNA): TGTGCCAGCAGTTCCGGGACAGGGCTTAGCGGGGAGCTGTTTTTT. Protein product: CASSSGTGLSGELFF. This rearrangement joins TRBV7-8 to TRBJ2-2; 9 bases are a match to TRBD1. J gave up 7 bases and V 6 bases, and 9 bases lay outside the gene matches. CDR3 length: 15 amino acids. Germline CDR1 SGHVS, CDR2 FQNEAQ.

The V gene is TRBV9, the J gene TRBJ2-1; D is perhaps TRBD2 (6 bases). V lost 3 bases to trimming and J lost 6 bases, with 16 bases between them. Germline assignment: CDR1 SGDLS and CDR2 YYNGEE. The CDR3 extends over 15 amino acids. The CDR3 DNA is TGTGCCAGCAGCGCCCGCACTAGCTTTGTCAATGAGCAGTTCTTC. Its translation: CASSARTSFVNEQFF.